This T cell receptor (beta chain) emerged from a study of blood T cells in healthy people across ages. General study findings and limits: Long-lived donors carried more naive CD4+ cells and greater diversity than aged donors. In older individuals, TCR beta diversity per million T cells was lower, falling roughly linearly with age.

The CDR3 loop spans 16 amino acids. Trimming removed 4 bases from V and 0 bases from J, with 15 bases in between. Germline V CDR1 and CDR2: SGHKS, YYEKEE (reference sequence). A minimum of 6.5 million PBMCs was isolated per sample. As to this clonotype: The antigen is unknown.

The use of a sample-barcoded 5' primer and a J-beta primer mix characterized a second PCR of roughly 7 to 11 cycles. Each CDR3 protein gets one entry after TCRdb re-called the 5' RACE reads with MiXCR. This table holds 550,000 to 750,000 distinct CDR3 sequences, roughly 20% found once. The TCR originated in a man between 65 and 85 years old in good health. This rearrangement joins TRBV5-5 to TRBJ2-3; no firm D call. The sequenced material came from blood. The CDR3 spells CASSHGPDLSTDTQYF. CDR3 DNA sequence: TGTGCCAGCAGCCACGGACCCGACCTTAGCACAGATACGCAGTATTTT. Filled out from reference TRBV5-5 and TRBJ2-3, the complete variable domain reads DAGVTQSPTHLIKTRGQQVTLRCSPISGHKSVSWYQQVLGQGPQFIFQYYEKEERGRGNFPDRFSARQFPNYSSELNVNALLLGDSALYLCASSHGPDLSTDTQYFGPGTRLTVL.